This entry describes one T cell receptor (beta chain). This sample stems from a study of shared clonotypes between healthy human individuals. Libraries were prepared by immunoSEQ multiplex PCR; TCRdb keeps only in-frame clonotypes and omits some of them. The sample has about 2,200,000 clones; approximately 94% are singletons. Naive CD8 isolation took CD45RO-negative cells positively selected for CCR7 and excluded terminally differentiated effector memory CD45RA+ cells. The germline gives CDR1 SGHRS, CDR2 YFSETQ. This CDR3 contains 16 residues. J was trimmed by 3 bases and V by 1 base; bases with no gene match: 7.

The chain uses TRBV5-1 and TRBJ2-1; 7 bases line up with TRBD2. The sequencing input was naive CD8+ T cells from PBMCs. This receptor was taken from a man aged 18 to 30 in good health. Some clones in this sample may be carry-over from other donors' samples. CDR3 coding DNA: TGCGCCAGCAGCTTGCCTGGGGAGGGAGTCTACAATGAGCAGTTCTTC. Protein product: CASSLPGEGVYNEQFF.